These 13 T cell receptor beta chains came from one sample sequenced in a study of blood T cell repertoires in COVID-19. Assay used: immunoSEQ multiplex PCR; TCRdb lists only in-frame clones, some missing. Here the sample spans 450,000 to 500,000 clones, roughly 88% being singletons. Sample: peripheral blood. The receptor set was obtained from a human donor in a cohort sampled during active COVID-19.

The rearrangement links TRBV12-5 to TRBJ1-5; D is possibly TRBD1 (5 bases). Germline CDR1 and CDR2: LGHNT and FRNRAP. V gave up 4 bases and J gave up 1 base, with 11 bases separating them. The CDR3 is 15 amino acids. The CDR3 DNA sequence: TGTGCTAGTGGTTGGGGGGACGTGAGCAATCAGCCCCAGCATTTT. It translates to CASGWGDVSNQPQHF.

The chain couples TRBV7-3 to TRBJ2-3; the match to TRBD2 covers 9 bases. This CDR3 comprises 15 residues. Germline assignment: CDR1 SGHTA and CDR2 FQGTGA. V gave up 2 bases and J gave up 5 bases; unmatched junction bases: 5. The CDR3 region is CASSLLAGRIDTQYF. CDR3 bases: TGTGCCAGCAGCTTACTAGCGGGAAGGATAGATACGCAGTATTTT.

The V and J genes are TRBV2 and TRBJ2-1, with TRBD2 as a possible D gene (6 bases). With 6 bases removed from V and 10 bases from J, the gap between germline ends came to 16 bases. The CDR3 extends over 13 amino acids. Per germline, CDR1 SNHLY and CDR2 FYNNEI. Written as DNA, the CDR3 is TGTGCCAGCAGCAAGCTCCAGGCGGGAGAGCAGTTCTTC. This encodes CASSKLQAGEQFF.

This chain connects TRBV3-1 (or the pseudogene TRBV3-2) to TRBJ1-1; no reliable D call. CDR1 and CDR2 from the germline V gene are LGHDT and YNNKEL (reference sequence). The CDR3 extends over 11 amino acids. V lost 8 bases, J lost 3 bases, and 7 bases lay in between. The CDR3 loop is CASGRDTEAFF. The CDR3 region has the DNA TGTGCCAGCGGTCGGGACACTGAAGCTTTCTTT.

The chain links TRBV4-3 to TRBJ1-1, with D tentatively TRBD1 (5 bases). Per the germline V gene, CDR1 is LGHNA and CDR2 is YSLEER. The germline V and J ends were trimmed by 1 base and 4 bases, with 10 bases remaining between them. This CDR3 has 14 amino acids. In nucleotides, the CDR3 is TGCGCCAGCAGCCAAGTCCCAGGGTTCACTGAAGCTTTCTTT. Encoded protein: CASSQVPGFTEAFF.

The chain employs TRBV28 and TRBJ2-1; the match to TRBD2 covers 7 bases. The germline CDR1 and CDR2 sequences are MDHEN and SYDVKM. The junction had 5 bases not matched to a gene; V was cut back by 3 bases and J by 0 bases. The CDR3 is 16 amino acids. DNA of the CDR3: TGTGCCAGCAGTTTCAGCGGGGTGGGCTCCTACAATGAGCAGTTCTTC. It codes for CASSFSGVGSYNEQFF.

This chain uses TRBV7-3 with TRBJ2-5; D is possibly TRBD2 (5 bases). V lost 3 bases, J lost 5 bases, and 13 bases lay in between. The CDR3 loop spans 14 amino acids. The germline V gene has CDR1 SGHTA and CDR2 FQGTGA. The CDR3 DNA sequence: TGTGCCAGCAGCTTGCGAGGGCCCTTGGAGACCCAGTACTTC. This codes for CASSLRGPLETQYF.

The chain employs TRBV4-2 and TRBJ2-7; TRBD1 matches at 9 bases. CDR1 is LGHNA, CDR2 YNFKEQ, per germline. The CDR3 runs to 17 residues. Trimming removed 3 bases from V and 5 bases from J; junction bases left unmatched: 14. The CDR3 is CASSQVFTGTGPDEQYF. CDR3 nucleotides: TGTGCCAGCAGCCAGGTTTTCACCGGGACAGGGCCGGACGAGCAGTACTTC.

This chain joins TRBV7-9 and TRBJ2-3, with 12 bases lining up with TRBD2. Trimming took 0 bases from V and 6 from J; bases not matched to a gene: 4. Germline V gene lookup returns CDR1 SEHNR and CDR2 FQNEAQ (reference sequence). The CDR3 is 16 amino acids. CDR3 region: CASSLAASGRVDTQYF. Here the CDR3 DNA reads TGTGCCAGCAGCTTAGCCGCTAGCGGGAGGGTTGATACGCAGTATTTT. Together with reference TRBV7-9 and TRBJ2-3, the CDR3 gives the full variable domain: DTGVSQNPRHKITKRGQNVTFRCDPISEHNRLYWYRQTLGQGPEFLTYFQNEAQLEKSRLLSDRFSAERPKGSFSTLEIQRTEQGDSAMYLCASSLAASGRVDTQYFGPGTRLTVL.

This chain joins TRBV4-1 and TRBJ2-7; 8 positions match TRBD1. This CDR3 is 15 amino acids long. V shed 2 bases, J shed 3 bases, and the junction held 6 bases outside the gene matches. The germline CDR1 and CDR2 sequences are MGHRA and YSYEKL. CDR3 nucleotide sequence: TGCGCCAGCAGCCAAAAAGCGGACAGGGTCTACGAGCAGTACTTC. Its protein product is CASSQKADRVYEQYF.

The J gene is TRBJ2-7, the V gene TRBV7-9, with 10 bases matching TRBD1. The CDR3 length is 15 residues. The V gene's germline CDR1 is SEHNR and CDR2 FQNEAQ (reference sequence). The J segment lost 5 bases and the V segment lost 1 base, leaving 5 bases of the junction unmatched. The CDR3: CASSLGDRGLNEQYF. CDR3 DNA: TGTGCCAGCAGCTTAGGGGACAGGGGACTCAACGAGCAGTACTTC.

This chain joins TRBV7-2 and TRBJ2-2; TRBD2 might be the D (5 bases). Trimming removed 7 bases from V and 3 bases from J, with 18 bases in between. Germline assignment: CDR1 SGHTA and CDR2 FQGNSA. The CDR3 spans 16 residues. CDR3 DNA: TGTGCCAGCACCACTATGGACTTAGGAGACACCGGGGAGCTGTTTTTT. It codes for CASTTMDLGDTGELFF.

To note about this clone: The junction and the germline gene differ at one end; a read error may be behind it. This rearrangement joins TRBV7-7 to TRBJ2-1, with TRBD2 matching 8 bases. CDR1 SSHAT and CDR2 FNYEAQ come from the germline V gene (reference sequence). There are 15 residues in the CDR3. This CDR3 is CASSSGTSGFKEQFF. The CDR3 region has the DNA TGTGCTAGCAGCTCCGGGACTAGTGGATTTAAAGAGCAGTTCTTC.